What follows are 31 T cell receptor beta chains derived from one specimen sequenced in a study of cytomegalovirus exposure and HLA in healthy donors. The PCR ran on 60 Vbeta and 13 Jbeta primers. Generated by immunoSEQ multiplex PCR, the TCRdb table keeps only in-frame clones and is missing some. This sample has about 160,000 clones, with 70% to 90% found just once. The sample consisted of PBMCs. The receptors were gathered from a man younger than 35 in good health and CMV-seropositive.

The V and J genes are TRBV5-6 and TRBJ2-1; a possible D gene is TRBD1 (6 bases). Deletions cut 4 bases from V and 6 bases from J, with 11 bases between. CDR3 size: 13 residues. Germline assignment: CDR1 SGHDT and CDR2 YYEEEE. CDR3 nucleotide sequence: TGTGCCAGCAGCCAGGGGACCATCAATGAGCAGTTCTTC. Translating it yields CASSQGTINEQFF.

This sequence joins TRBV7-2 and TRBJ1-4; 7 bases line up with TRBD1. Germline V lookup: CDR1 SGHTA, CDR2 FQGNSA. The J segment lost 4 bases and the V segment lost 5 bases, leaving 10 bases of the junction unmatched. The length of the CDR3 is 16 residues. The CDR3 nucleotides are TGTGCCAGCAGCCTAGGGGGCCAAGGCCTTAATGAAAAACTGTTTTTT. Translation gives CASSLGGQGLNEKLFF.

Here the CDR3 DNA reads TGTGCCAGCACCTTGAGATTAGCGGGGGGGCCTCTTCCCGGGGAGCTGTTTTTT. Translated: CASTLRLAGGPLPGELFF. The chain recombines TRBV11-2 with TRBJ2-2, with 11 bases identical to TRBD2. The trim removed 7 bases at V and 6 bases at J, leaving 16 bases unmatched. The CDR3 consists of 18 residues. In germline, CDR1 is SGHAT, CDR2 FQNNGV.

In DNA, the CDR3 is TGTGCCAGCCGCACTCTGCAGGGGATAAATGAAAAACTGTTTTTT. It is translated as CASRTLQGINEKLFF. The chain is built from TRBV27 and TRBJ1-4; D is perhaps TRBD1 (6 bases). This CDR3 has 15 residues. With 8 bases removed from V and 5 bases from J, the gap between germline ends came to 18 bases. In germline, CDR1 is MNHEY, CDR2 SMNVEV (reference sequence).

The rearrangement links TRBV5-5 to TRBJ2-1; 11 nucleotides match TRBD2. Germline V lookup: CDR1 SGHKS, CDR2 YYEKEE (reference sequence). This CDR3 region has 16 residues. The ends lost 2 bases at V and 6 bases at J; junction bases unmatched: 7. The CDR3 nucleotides read TGTGCCAGCAGCTTTACCCCAACTAGCGGGAGCAATGAGCAGTTCTTC. Protein product: CASSFTPTSGSNEQFF. Full variable domain (remainder filled in from reference TRBV5-5 and TRBJ2-1): DAGVTQSPTHLIKTRGQQVTLRCSPISGHKSVSWYQQVLGQGPQFIFQYYEKEERGRGNFPDRFSARQFPNYSSELNVNALLLGDSALYLCASSFTPTSGSNEQFFGPGTRLTVL.

The rearrangement uses TRBV4-2 and TRBJ1-2; D ambiguous. V was trimmed by 4 bases and J by 4 bases, leaving 7 bases between them. This CDR3 comprises 12 residues. Per the germline V gene, CDR1 is LGHNA and CDR2 is YNFKEQ. This CDR3 reads CASSRASYGYTF. In DNA form, the CDR3 reads TGTGCCAGCAGCCGGGCCTCCTATGGCTACACCTTC.

This sequence joins TRBV27 and TRBJ2-7; the match to TRBD1 covers 8 bases. This CDR3 is built from 14 residues. V lost 5 bases and J lost 3; bases outside the gene matches: 6. Per germline, CDR1 MNHEY and CDR2 SMNVEV (reference sequence). The CDR3 region is CASSQGAGVYEQYF. Written as DNA, the CDR3 is TGTGCCAGCAGTCAGGGGGCAGGAGTCTACGAGCAGTACTTC.

The chain links TRBV30 to TRBJ1-4; TRBD1 aligns across 9 bases. CDR3 length equals 14 residues. Germline values: CDR1 GTSNPN, CDR2 SVGIG (reference sequence). Trimming at V came to 4 bases and at J to 3 bases, leaving 3 bases not matched to a gene. The CDR3 sequence is CAWTRQGANEKLFF. Written as DNA, the CDR3 is TGTGCCTGGACTAGACAGGGGGCTAATGAAAAACTGTTTTTT.

This clone has only a few counts. The chain recombines TRBV9 with TRBJ2-3; 8 nucleotides match TRBD2. The CDR3 contains 15 residues. The junction had 2 bases not matched to a gene; V was cut back by 0 bases and J by 2 bases. Germline-derived CDR1 and CDR2 are SGDLS and YYNGEE. The CDR3 sequence: CASSVGRGVTDTQYF. CDR3 sequence (DNA): TGTGCCAGCAGCGTAGGGCGGGGGGTCACAGATACGCAGTATTTT.

The gene calls are TRBV6-1 and TRBJ2-7; TRBD1 might be the D (6 bases). The ends were cut back, 7 bases at V and 2 bases at J, with 15 bases in the middle. Germline CDR1 MNHNS, CDR2 SASEGT. CDR3 length: 14 residues. The CDR3 sequence: CASTYKGEPYEQYF. CDR3 bases: TGTGCCAGCACTTATAAGGGGGAACCCTACGAGCAGTACTTC.

V usage is TRBV5-1 and J usage is TRBJ1-2, with D possibly TRBD1 on 6 matching bases. V gave up 4 bases and J gave up 4 bases, with 17 bases separating them. This CDR3 comprises 15 residues. Germline CDR1 is SGHRS and CDR2 is YFSETQ. The CDR3 DNA reads as TGCGCCAGCAGCCCCAACCCAGGGGTTGCCTATGGCTACACCTTC. It translates to CASSPNPGVAYGYTF.

This chain links TRBV6-5 with TRBJ1-6; 7 nucleotides agree with TRBD1. The CDR3 contains 14 residues. Germline loops: CDR1 MNHEY, CDR2 SVGAGI. The trim removed 6 bases at V and 6 bases at J, leaving 5 bases unmatched. The CDR3 reads CASSPQGVNSPLHF. CDR3 nucleotide sequence: TGTGCCAGCAGCCCCCAGGGGGTTAATTCACCCCTCCACTTT.

V usage is TRBV5-6 and J usage is TRBJ1-2; the D is unclear. V lost 5 bases to trimming and J lost 6 bases, with 14 bases between them. The CDR3 sequence is 13 residues long. In germline, CDR1 is SGHDT, CDR2 YYEEEE. The CDR3 coding sequence is TGTGCCAGCAGTCCGGTGGCAGGCGATGGCTACACCTTC. Translated, it gives CASSPVAGDGYTF.

The chain links TRBV6-5 to TRBJ2-3, with 7 bases lining up with TRBD2. The V gene's germline CDR1 is MNHEY and CDR2 SVGAGI. The CDR3 totals 14 residues. J was trimmed by 7 bases and V by 6 bases; bases with no gene match: 10. CDR3 nucleotides: TGTGCCAGCAGGGAGCGGGGTGGTTTAAATACGCAGTATTTT. It is translated as CASRERGGLNTQYF.

This clone has more than one count but fewer than ten. The chain couples TRBV7-8 to TRBJ2-2; TRBD1 matches at 8 bases. The V gene end was trimmed by 5 bases and the J gene end by 5 bases; junction bases not matched to a gene: 4. Germline V gives CDR1 SGHVS, CDR2 FQNEAQ. The CDR3 is made up of 14 amino acids. The CDR3 DNA is TGTGCCAGCAGCGGACAGGGTGGGACCGGGGAGCTGTTTTTT. This sequence encodes CASSGQGGTGELFF.

V and J are TRBV9 and TRBJ2-7; 8 positions agree with TRBD1. Trimming removed 0 bases from V and 7 bases from J; junction bases left unmatched: 9. CDR1 and CDR2 from the germline V gene are SGDLS and YYNGEE. This CDR3 region has 15 residues. Written as DNA, the CDR3 is TGTGCCAGCAGCGTAGCTGCGGCAGGGGGCTTGGAGCAGTACTTC. Translated, it gives CASSVAAAGGLEQYF. Filled out from reference TRBV9 and TRBJ2-7, the complete variable domain reads DSGVTQTPKHLITATGQRVTLRCSPRSGDLSVYWYQQSLDQGLQFLIQYYNGEERAKGNILERFSAQQFPDLHSELNLSSLELGDSALYFCASSVAAAGGLEQYFGPGTRLTVT.

This chain links TRBV2 with TRBJ1-5; 7 nucleotides align to TRBD1. This CDR3 region has 16 residues. The V gene end was trimmed by 2 bases and the J gene end by 3 bases; junction bases not matched to a gene: 7. Germline CDR1 is SNHLY and CDR2 is FYNNEI. Here the CDR3 DNA reads TGTGCCAGCAGTGAATCGCCAGGGGGGTACAATCAGCCCCAGCATTTT. Encoded protein: CASSESPGGYNQPQHF.

This chain links TRBV12-5 with TRBJ2-5; the D is unclear. CDR1 and CDR2 from the germline V gene are LGHNT and FRNRAP. CDR3 length: 11 residues. Between the trimmed V and J ends, which lost 5 bases and 2 bases, there was a span of 3 bases. The CDR3 here is CASGPQETQYF. CDR3 nucleotides: TGTGCTAGTGGTCCTCAAGAGACCCAGTACTTC. Drawing the rest from reference TRBV12-5 and TRBJ2-5, the complete variable domain is DARVTQTPRHKVTEMGQEVTMRCQPILGHNTVFWYRQTMMQGLELLAYFRNRAPLDDSGMPKDRFSAEMPDATLATLKIQPSEPRDSAVYFCASGPQETQYFGPGTRLLVL.

V and J are TRBV18 and TRBJ2-1; 9 nucleotides match TRBD2. Germline V gene sequence: CDR1 KGHSH, CDR2 LQKENI. With 0 bases clipped from V and 2 bases from J, the junction kept 2 bases outside the gene matches. CDR3 length equals 16 residues. The CDR3 protein is CASSPPGGGAYNEQFF. The CDR3 bases are TGTGCCAGCTCACCACCGGGCGGGGGGGCCTACAATGAGCAGTTCTTC.

The chain is built from TRBV7-9 and TRBJ1-1; no clear D. This CDR3 spans 14 amino acids. The germline V and J ends were trimmed by 5 bases and 1 base, with 11 bases remaining between them. Germline CDR1 SEHNR, CDR2 FQNEAQ (reference sequence). The CDR3 here is CASSRNGANTEAFF. As DNA, the CDR3 is TGTGCCAGCAGCCGGAACGGAGCGAACACTGAAGCTTTCTTT.

The count of this clone is one. This chain joins TRBV7-3 and TRBJ2-3; 7 bases are a match to TRBD2. V shed 2 bases and J 6 bases; nucleotides not matched to a gene: 2. This CDR3 region has 13 residues. Germline V gene sequence: CDR1 SGHTA, CDR2 FQGTGA. The CDR3 sequence: CASSLGGEDTQYF. CDR3 DNA sequence: TGTGCCAGCAGCTTAGGGGGGGAGGATACGCAGTATTTT.

The CDR3 is CASSPSAYQETQYF. The CDR3 nucleotides read TGTGCCAGCTCACCTAGCGCCTACCAAGAGACCCAGTACTTC. V is TRBV18 and J is TRBJ2-5; a possible D gene is TRBD2 (5 bases). V dropped 3 bases and J dropped 0 bases, with 8 bases sitting between them. The CDR3 has 14 amino acids. CDR1 is KGHSH, CDR2 LQKENI, per germline.

The rearrangement uses TRBV9 and TRBJ2-7, with TRBD1 identical over 12 bases. This CDR3 is built from 14 residues. Germline CDR1 reads SGDLS; CDR2 reads YYNGEE. With 4 bases clipped from V and 5 bases from J, the junction kept 4 bases outside the gene matches. For the CDR3, the DNA is TGTGCCAGCAGCATGGGACAGGGGGCCAACGAGCAGTACTTC. It translates to CASSMGQGANEQYF.

This clone has just a few counts. This chain links TRBV5-4 with TRBJ2-3; 11 positions agree with TRBD2. V dropped 5 bases and J dropped 4; count of bases not matched to a gene: 6. CDR3 length equals 15 residues. Germline values: CDR1 SGHNT, CDR2 YYREEE (reference sequence). Here the CDR3 reads CASRIAGGLADTQYF. The CDR3 coding sequence is TGTGCCAGCAGAATAGCGGGGGGGCTGGCAGATACGCAGTATTTT. Variable domain in full (rest from reference TRBV5-4 and TRBJ2-3): ETGVTQSPTHLIKTRGQQVTLRCSSQSGHNTVSWYQQALGQGPQFIFQYYREEENGRGNFPPRFSGLQFPNYSSELNVNALELDDSALYLCASRIAGGLADTQYFGPGTRLTVL.

The J gene is TRBJ2-3, the V gene TRBV7-9; a weak D match, TRBD1 (6 bases). The ends were cut back, 11 bases at V and 5 bases at J, with 14 bases in the middle. CDR1 is SEHNR and CDR2 is FQNEAQ in the germline V gene (reference sequence). The CDR3 is 12 residues long. CDR3: CALAEQGDTQYF. The CDR3 region has the DNA TGTGCCTTAGCCGAACAGGGAGATACGCAGTATTTT.

V is TRBV12-5 and J is TRBJ2-1, with unresolved D. CDR3 length: 13 residues. CDR1 and CDR2 from the germline V gene are LGHNT and FRNRAP. The V end was cut by 2 bases, the J end by 12 bases, with 14 bases between. DNA for the CDR3: TGTGCTAGTGGTTTGTCCGACACCAAAAGGCAGTTCTTC. It is translated as CASGLSDTKRQFF.

The rearrangement links TRBV2 to TRBJ2-3, with TRBD1 as a possible D gene (7 bases). CDR1 is SNHLY and CDR2 is FYNNEI in the germline V gene. V gave up 7 bases and J gave up 0 bases, with 8 bases separating them. The CDR3 spans 13 residues. The chain's CDR3 is CASTGGSTDTQYF. For the CDR3, the DNA is TGTGCCAGCACAGGGGGGAGCACAGATACGCAGTATTTT.

On this clone: Relative to the germline gene, one junction end is altered; a read error may explain this. The chain uses TRBV11-2 and TRBJ1-4, with D perhaps matching TRBD1 (5 bases). This CDR3 has 17 amino acids. In germline, CDR1 is SGHAT, CDR2 FQNNGV. CDR3 nucleotides: TGTGCCAACAGCTCCCGCGGGACTCTTGCAACTAATGAAAAACTGTTTTTT. This translates into CANSSRGTLATNEKLFF.

The J gene is TRBJ1-1, the V gene TRBV5-4; D is perhaps TRBD1 (6 bases). The germline CDR1 and CDR2 sequences are SGHNT and YYREEE (reference sequence). CDR3 length: 17 residues. The germline V and J ends were trimmed by 0 bases and 2 bases, with 17 bases remaining between them. In DNA, the CDR3 is TGTGCCAGCAGCTTGGACCTAGGGACACCTTTTAACACTGAAGCTTTCTTT. Residues: CASSLDLGTPFNTEAFF.

The chain recombines TRBV21-1 with TRBJ1-1. TRBV21-1 is a known pseudogene. The CDR3 loop spans 15 amino acids. CDR3 bases: TGTGCCAGCAGCAAGGCGCTCCGGGAGAACACTGAAGCTTTCTTT. Translation gives CASSKALRENTEAFF.

The chain couples TRBV19 to TRBJ1-2; TRBD1 might be the D (6 bases). The CDR3 runs 18 residues. The V end was cut by 4 bases, the J end by 2 bases, with 23 bases between. CDR1 LNHDA and CDR2 SQIVND come from the germline V gene (reference sequence). In DNA form, the CDR3 reads TGTGCCAGTAGTAAATCATTACCCGGGACACCTGGGAACTATGGCTACACCTTC. Amino acids: CASSKSLPGTPGNYGYTF.